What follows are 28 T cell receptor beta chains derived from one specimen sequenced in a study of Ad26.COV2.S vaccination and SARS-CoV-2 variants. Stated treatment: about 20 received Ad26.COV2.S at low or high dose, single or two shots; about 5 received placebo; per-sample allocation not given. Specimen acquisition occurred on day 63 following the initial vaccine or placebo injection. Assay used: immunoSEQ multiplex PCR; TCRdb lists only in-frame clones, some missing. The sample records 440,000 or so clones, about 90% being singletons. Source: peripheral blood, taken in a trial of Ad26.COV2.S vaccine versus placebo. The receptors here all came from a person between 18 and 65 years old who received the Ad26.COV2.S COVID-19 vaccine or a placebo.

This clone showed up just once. Here the CDR3 DNA reads TGTGCCAGCAGCTCCAACAGGGGAACTAATGAAAAACTGTTTTTT. This gives the protein CASSSNRGTNEKLFF. This rearrangement joins TRBV7-2 to TRBJ1-4; TRBD1 matches at 7 bases. CDR1 and CDR2 (germline): SGHTA, FQGNSA. This CDR3 is built from 15 residues. Trimming at V came to 4 bases and at J to 1 base, leaving 3 bases not matched to a gene. The full variable domain, with the rest looked up from reference TRBV7-2 and TRBJ1-4, is GAGVSQSPSNKVTEKGKDVELRCDPISGHTALYWYRQSLGQGLEFLIYFQGNSAPDKSGLPSDRFSAERTGGSVSTLTIQRTQQEDSAVYLCASSSNRGTNEKLFFGSGTQLSVL.

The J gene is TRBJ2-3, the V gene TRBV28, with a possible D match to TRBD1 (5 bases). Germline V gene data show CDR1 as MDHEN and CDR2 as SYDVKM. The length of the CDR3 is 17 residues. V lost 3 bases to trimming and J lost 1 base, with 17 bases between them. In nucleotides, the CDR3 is TGTGCCAGCAGTTTGAGAGTTCAGGGATTAGGCACAGATACGCAGTATTTT. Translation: CASSLRVQGLGTDTQYF.

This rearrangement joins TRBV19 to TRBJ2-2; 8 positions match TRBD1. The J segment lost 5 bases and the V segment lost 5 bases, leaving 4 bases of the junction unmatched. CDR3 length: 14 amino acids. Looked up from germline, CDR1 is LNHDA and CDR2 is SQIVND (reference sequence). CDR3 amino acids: CASSVDRATGELFF. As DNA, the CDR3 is TGTGCCAGTAGTGTGGACAGGGCAACCGGGGAGCTGTTTTTT.

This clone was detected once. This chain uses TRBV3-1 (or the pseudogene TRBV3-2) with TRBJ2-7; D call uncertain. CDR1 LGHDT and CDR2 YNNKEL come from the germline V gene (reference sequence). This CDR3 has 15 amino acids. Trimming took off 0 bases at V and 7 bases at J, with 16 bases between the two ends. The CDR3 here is CASSQDRLPDFEQYF. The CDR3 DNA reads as TGTGCCAGCAGCCAAGATCGTCTACCGGATTTTGAGCAGTACTTC.

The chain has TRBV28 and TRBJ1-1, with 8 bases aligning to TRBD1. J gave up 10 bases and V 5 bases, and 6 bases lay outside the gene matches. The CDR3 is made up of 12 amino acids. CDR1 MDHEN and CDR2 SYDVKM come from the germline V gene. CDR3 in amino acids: CASSILQGGAFF. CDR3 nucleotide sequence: TGTGCCAGCAGTATACTACAGGGGGGAGCTTTCTTT.

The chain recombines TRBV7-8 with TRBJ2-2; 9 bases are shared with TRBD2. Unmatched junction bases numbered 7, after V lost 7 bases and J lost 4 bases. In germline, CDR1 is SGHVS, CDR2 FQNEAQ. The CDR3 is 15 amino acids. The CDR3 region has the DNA TGTGCCAGCACCCCCCAAGCGGGAGGCACCGGGGAGCTGTTTTTT. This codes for CASTPQAGGTGELFF.

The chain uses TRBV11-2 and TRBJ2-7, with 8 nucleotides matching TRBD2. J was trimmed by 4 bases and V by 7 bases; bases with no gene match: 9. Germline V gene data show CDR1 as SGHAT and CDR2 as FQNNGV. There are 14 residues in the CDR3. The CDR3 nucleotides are TGTGCCAGCAACTCGGGGGGGATCCCTTACGAGCAGTACTTC. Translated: CASNSGGIPYEQYF.

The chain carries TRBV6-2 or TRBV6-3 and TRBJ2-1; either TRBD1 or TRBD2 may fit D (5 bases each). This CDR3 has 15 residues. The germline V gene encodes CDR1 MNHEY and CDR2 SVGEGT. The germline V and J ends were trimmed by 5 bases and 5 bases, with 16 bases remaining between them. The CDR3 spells CASSTRVPGHNEQFF. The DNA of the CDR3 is TGTGCCAGCAGTACCAGGGTCCCGGGGCACAATGAGCAGTTCTTC.

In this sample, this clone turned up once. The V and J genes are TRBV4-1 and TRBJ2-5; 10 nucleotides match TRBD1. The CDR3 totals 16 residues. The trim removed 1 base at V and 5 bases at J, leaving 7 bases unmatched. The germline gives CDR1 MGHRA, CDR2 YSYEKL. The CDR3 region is CASSQAIDRGRETQYF. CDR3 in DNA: TGCGCCAGCAGCCAAGCTATCGACAGGGGGCGGGAGACCCAGTACTTC.

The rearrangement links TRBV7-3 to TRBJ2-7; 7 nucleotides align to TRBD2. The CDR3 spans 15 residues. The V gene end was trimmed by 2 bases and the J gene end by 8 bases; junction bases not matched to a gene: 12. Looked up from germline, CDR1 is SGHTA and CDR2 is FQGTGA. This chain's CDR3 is CASSLFLAGADQQYF. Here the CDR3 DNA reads TGTGCCAGCAGCTTATTTCTGGCGGGAGCGGATCAGCAGTACTTC. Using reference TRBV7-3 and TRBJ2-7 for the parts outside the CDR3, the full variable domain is GAGVSQTPSNKVTEKGKYVELRCDPISGHTALYWYRQSLGQGPEFLIYFQGTGAADDSGLPNDRFFAVRPEGSVSTLKIQRTERGDSAVYLCASSLFLAGADQQYFGPGTRLTVT.

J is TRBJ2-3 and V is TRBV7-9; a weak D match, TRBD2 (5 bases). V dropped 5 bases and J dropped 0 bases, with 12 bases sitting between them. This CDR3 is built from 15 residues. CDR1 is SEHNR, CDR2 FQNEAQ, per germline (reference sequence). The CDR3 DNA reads TGTGCCAGCAGCCCTCTAAGCGGTAGCACAGATACGCAGTATTTT. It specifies CASSPLSGSTDTQYF.

CDR3 nucleotide sequence: TGCAGCTTCAGGGATCAGCCCCAGCATTTT. This sequence encodes CSFRDQPQHF. This chain uses TRBV20-1 with TRBJ1-5, with a weak D call TRBD1 (5 bases). This CDR3 region has 10 residues. Germline CDR1 DFQATT, CDR2 SNEGSKA (reference sequence).

In DNA form, the CDR3 reads TGTGCCAGCAGTGCTTTTCTGAGGGGGACCGGGGAGCTGTTTTTT. Translating gives CASSAFLRGTGELFF. The chain combines TRBV6-6 with TRBJ2-2, with D possibly being TRBD1 (6 bases). Trimming took 5 bases from V and 5 from J, leaving 15 bases between them. Looked up from germline, CDR1 is MNHNY and CDR2 is SVGAGI (reference sequence). This CDR3 has 15 amino acids.

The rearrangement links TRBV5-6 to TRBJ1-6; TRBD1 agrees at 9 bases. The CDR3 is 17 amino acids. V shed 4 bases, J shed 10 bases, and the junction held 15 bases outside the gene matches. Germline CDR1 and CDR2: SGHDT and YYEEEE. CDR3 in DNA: TGTGCCAGCAGCGCAAGCACCGGGACAGGGATCGGGTCACCCCTCCACTTT. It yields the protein CASSASTGTGIGSPLHF. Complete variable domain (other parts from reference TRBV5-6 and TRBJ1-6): DAGVTQSPTHLIKTRGQQVTLRCSPKSGHDTVSWYQQALGQGPQFIFQYYEEEERQRGNFPDRFSGHQFPNYSSELNVNALLLGDSALYLCASSASTGTGIGSPLHFGNGTRLTVT.

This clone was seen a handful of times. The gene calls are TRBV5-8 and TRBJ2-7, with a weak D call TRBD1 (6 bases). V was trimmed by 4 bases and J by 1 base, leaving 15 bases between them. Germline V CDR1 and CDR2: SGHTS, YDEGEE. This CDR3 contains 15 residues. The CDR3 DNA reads TGTGCCAGCAGCCACGAAGACAGGCCATCCTACGAGCAGTACTTC. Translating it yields CASSHEDRPSYEQYF.

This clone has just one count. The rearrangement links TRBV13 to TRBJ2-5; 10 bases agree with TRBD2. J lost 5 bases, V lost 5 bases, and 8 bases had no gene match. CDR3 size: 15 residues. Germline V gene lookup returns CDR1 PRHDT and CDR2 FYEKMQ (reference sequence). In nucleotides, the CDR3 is TGTGCCAGCAGCCTGAGCGGGAGGGCGCGGGAGACCCAGTACTTC. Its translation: CASSLSGRARETQYF.

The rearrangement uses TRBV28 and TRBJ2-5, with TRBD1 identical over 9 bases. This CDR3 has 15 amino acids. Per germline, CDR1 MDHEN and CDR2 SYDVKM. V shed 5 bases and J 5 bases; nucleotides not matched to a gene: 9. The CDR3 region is CASSKDRGVRETQYF. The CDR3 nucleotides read TGTGCCAGCAGTAAAGACAGGGGGGTGAGGGAGACCCAGTACTTC.

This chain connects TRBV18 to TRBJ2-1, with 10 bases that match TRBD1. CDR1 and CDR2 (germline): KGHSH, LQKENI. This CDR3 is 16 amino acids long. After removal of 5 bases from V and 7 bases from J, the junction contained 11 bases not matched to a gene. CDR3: CASSSGLGQGSNEQFF. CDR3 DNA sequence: TGTGCCAGCTCATCAGGGTTGGGACAGGGGTCAAATGAGCAGTTCTTC.

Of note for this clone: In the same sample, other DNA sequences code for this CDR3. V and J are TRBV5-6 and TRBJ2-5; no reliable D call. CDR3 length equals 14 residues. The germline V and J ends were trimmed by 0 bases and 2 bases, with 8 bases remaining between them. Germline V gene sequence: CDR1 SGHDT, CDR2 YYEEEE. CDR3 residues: CASSLGTRQETQYF. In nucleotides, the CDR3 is TGTGCCAGCAGCTTGGGTACGCGGCAAGAGACCCAGTACTTC.

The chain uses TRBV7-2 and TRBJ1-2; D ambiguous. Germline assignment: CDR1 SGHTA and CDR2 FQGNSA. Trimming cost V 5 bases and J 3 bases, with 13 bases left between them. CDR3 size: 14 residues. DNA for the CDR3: TGTGCCAGCAGCATACGAACAGAGCACTATGGCTACACCTTC. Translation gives CASSIRTEHYGYTF.

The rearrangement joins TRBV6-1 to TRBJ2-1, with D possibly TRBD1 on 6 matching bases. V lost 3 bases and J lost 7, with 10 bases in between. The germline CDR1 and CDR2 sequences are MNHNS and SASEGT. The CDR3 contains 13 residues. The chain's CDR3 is CASSDTGLNEQFF. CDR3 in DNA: TGTGCCAGCAGTGATACAGGGTTAAATGAGCAGTTCTTC.

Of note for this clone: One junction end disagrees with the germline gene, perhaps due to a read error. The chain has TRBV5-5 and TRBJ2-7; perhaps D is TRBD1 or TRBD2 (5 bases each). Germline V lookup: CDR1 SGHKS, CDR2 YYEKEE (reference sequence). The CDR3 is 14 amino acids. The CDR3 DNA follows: TGTGCCAGCAGCTTGGCGGACACCGGGATGAGGTTGCACTTC. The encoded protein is CASSLADTGMRLHF.

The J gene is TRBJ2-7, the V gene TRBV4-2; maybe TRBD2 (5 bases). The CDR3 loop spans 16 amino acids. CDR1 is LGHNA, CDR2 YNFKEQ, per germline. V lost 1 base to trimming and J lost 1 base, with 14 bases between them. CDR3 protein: CASSQVISGYSYEQYF. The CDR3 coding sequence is TGTGCCAGCAGCCAAGTCATAAGCGGTTATTCCTACGAGCAGTACTTC.

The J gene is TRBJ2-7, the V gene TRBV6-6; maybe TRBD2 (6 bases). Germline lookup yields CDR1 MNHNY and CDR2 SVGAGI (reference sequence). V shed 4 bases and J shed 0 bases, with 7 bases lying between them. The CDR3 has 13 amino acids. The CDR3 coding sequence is TGTGCCAGCAGTTTGGGGGGCTCCTACGAGCAGTACTTC. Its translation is CASSLGGSYEQYF.

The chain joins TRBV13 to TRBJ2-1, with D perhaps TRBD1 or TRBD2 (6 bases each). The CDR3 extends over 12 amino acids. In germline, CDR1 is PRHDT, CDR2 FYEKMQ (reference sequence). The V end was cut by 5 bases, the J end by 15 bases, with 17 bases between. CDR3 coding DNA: TGTGCCAGCAGCCGACCGGGACGGGGGCTGTTCTTC. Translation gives CASSRPGRGLFF.

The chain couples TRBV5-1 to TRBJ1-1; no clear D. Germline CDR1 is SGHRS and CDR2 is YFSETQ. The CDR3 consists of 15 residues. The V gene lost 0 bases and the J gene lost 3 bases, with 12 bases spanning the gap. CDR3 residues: CASSLGPRRDTEAFF. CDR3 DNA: TGCGCCAGCAGCTTGGGCCCTCGAAGAGACACTGAAGCTTTCTTT.

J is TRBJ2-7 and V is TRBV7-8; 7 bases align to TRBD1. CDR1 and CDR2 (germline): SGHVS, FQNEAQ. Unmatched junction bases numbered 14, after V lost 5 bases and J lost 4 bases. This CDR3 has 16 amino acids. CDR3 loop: CASSVNSGTVQYEQYF. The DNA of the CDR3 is TGTGCCAGCAGCGTAAACTCCGGGACAGTTCAATACGAGCAGTACTTC.

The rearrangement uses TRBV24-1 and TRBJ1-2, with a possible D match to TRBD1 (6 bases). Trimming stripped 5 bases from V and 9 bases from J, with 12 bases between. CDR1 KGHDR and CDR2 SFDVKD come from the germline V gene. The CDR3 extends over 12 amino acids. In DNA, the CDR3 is TGTGCCACCAGTGGGCAGGGGCTCAGCTACACCTTC. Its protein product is CATSGQGLSYTF.